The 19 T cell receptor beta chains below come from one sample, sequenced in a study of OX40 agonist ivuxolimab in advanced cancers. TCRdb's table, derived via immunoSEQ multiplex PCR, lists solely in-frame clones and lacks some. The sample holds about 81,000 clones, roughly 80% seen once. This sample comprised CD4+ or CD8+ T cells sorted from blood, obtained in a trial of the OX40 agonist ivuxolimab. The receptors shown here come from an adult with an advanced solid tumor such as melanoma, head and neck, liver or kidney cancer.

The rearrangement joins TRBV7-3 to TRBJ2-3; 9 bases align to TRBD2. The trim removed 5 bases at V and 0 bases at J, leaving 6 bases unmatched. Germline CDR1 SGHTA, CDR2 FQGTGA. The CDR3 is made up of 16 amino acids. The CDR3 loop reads CASSPLAGASTDTQYF. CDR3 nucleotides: TGTGCCAGCAGCCCCTTAGCGGGAGCGAGCACAGATACGCAGTATTTT.

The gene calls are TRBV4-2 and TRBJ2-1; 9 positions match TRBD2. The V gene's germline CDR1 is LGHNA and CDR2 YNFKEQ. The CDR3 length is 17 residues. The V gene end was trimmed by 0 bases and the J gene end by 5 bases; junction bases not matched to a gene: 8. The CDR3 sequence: CASSQDSWLAGNNEQFF. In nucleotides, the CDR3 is TGTGCCAGCAGCCAAGATTCGTGGCTAGCGGGAAACAATGAGCAGTTCTTC.

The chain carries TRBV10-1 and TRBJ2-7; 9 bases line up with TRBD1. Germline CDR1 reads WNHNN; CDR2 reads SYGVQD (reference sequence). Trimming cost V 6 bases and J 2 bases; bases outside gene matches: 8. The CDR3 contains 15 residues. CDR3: CASRAGTGLTYEQYV. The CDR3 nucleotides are TGCGCCAGCAGGGCGGGGACAGGGCTTACCTACGAGCAGTACGTC.

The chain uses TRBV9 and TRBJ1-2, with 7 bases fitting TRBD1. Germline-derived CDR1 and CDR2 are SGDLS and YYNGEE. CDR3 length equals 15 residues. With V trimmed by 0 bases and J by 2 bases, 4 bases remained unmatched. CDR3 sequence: CASSVEGTANYGYTF. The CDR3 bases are TGTGCCAGCAGCGTAGAAGGGACAGCGAACTATGGCTACACCTTC.

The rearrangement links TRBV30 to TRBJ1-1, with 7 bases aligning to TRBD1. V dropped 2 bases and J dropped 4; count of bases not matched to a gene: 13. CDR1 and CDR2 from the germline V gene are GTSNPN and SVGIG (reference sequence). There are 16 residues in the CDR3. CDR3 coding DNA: TGTGCCTGGAGTCCAACCAGGACAGGAGCAATCACTGAAGCTTTCTTT. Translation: CAWSPTRTGAITEAFF.

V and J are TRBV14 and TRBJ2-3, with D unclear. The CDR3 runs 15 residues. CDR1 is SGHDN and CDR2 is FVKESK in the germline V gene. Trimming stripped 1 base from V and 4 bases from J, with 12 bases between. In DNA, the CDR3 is TGTGCCAGCAGCCAAGGATTGAGGTTGGCAGATACGCAGTATTTT. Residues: CASSQGLRLADTQYF. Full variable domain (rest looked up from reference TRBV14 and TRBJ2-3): EAGVTQFPSHSVIEKGQTVTLRCDPISGHDNLYWYRRVMGKEIKFLLHFVKESKQDESGMPNNRFLAERTGGTYSTLKVQPAELEDSGVYFCASSQGLRLADTQYFGPGTRLTVL.

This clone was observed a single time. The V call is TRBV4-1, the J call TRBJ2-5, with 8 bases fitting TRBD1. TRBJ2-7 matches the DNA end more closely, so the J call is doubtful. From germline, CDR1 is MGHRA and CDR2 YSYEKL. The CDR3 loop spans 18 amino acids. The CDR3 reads CASSQVILAQGAIYEQYF. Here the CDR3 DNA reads TGCGCCAGCAGCCAAGTTATACTGGCGCAGGGGGCGATCTACGAGCAGTACTTC.

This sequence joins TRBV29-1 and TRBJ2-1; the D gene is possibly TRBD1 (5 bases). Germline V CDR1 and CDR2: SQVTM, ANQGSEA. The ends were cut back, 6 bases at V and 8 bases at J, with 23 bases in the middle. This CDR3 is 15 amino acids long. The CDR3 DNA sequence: TGCAGCGTCGGGCGATGGCCTGTCCAGGGCGATGAGCAGTTCTTC. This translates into CSVGRWPVQGDEQFF.

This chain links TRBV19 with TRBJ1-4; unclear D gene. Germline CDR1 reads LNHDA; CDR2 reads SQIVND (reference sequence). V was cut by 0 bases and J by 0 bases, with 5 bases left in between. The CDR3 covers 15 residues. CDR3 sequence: CASSIDRATNEKLFF. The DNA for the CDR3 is TGTGCCAGTAGTATAGATCGAGCAACTAATGAAAAACTGTTTTTT.

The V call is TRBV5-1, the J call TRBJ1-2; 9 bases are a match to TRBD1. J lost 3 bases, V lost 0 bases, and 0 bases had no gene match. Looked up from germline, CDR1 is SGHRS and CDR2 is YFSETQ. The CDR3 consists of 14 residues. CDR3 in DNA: TGCGCCAGCAGCTTGGGGACAGGGGACTATGGCTACACCTTC. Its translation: CASSLGTGDYGYTF.

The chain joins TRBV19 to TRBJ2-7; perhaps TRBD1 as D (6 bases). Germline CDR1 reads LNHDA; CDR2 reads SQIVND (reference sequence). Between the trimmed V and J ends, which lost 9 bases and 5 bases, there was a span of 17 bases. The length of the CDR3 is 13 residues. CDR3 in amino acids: CASTHQGTHEQYF. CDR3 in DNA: TGTGCCAGCACCCACCAGGGGACCCACGAGCAGTACTTC. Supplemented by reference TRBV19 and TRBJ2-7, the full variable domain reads DGGITQSPKYLFRKEGQNVTLSCEQNLNHDAMYWYRQDPGQGLRLIYYSQIVNDFQKGDIAEGYSVSREKKESFPLTVTSAQKNPTAFYLCASTHQGTHEQYFGPGTRLTVT.

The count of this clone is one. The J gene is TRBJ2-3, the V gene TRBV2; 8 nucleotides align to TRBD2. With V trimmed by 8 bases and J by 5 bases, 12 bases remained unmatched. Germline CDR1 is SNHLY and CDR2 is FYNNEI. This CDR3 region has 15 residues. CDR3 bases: TGTGCCAGCTCCGACGGGCGGGGGGCAGGAGATACGCAGTATTTT. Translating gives CASSDGRGAGDTQYF.

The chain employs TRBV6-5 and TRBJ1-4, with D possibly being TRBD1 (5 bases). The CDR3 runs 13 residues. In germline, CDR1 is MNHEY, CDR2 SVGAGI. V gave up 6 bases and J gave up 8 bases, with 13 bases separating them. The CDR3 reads CASRTQGFEKLFF. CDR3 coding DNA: TGTGCCAGCAGGACCCAGGGTTTCGAAAAACTGTTTTTT.

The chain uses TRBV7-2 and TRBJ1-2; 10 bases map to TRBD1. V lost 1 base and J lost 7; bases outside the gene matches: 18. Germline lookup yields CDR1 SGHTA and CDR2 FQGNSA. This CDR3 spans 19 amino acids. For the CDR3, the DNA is TGTGCCAGCAGCTTAGACGAAATCCGGGGGACAGGGGACGTCGGTGGCTACACCTTC. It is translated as CASSLDEIRGTGDVGGYTF.

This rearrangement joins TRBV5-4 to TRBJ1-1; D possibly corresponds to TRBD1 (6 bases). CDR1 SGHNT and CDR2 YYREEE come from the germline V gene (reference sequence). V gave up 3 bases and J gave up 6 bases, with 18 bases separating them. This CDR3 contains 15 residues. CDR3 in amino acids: CASSSLAQGPAEAFF. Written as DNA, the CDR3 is TGTGCCAGCAGCTCATTGGCACAGGGCCCGGCTGAAGCTTTCTTT. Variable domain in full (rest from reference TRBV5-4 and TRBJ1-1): ETGVTQSPTHLIKTRGQQVTLRCSSQSGHNTVSWYQQALGQGPQFIFQYYREEENGRGNFPPRFSGLQFPNYSSELNVNALELDDSALYLCASSSLAQGPAEAFFGQGTRLTVV.

In DNA form, the CDR3 reads TGTGCCAGCAGGAACAGGGGTAGCAATCAGCCCCAGCATTTT. It is translated as CASRNRGSNQPQHF. The J gene is TRBJ1-5, the V gene TRBV28, with 7 bases matching TRBD1. CDR3 size: 14 residues. Germline trimming cut 6 bases from V and 0 bases from J; bases unmatched to any gene: 2. Germline CDR1 reads MDHEN; CDR2 reads SYDVKM.

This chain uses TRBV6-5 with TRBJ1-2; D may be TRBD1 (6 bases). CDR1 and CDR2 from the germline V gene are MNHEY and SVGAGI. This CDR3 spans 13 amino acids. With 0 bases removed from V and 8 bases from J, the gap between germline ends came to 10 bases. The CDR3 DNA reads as TGTGCCAGCAGTTACTCGGGGCAGGGGGGCTACACCTTC. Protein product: CASSYSGQGGYTF.

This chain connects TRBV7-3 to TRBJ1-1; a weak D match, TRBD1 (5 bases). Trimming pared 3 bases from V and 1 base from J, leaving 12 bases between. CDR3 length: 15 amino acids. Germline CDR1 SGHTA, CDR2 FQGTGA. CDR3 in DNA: TGTGCCAGCAGCTTCGGACACGGAAAGAACACTGAAGCTTTCTTT. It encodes CASSFGHGKNTEAFF.

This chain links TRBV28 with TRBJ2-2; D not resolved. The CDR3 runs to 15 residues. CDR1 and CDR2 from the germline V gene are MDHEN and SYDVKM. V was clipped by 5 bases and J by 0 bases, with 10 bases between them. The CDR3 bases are TGTGCCAGCAGTCTTATAGATACGAACACCGGGGAGCTGTTTTTT. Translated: CASSLIDTNTGELFF. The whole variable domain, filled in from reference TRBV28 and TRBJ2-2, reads DVKVTQSSRYLVKRTGEKVFLECVQDMDHENMFWYRQDPGLGLRLIYFSYDVKMKEKGDIPEGYSVSREKKERFSLILESASTNQTSMYLCASSLIDTNTGELFFGEGSRLTVL.